These 28 T cell receptor beta chains came from one sample sequenced in a study of cytomegalovirus exposure and HLA in healthy donors. Assay: immunoSEQ multiplex PCR; the TCRdb copy retains only in-frame clones and omits some. Altogether around 300,000 clones are present, about nine tenths being singletons, with the ten largest covering about 1.2%. The sequencing sample was made of PBMCs. The receptor set was obtained from a woman in her thirties in good health and CMV-seropositive.

The chain is built from TRBV6-5 and TRBJ2-2; TRBD1 aligns across 7 bases. Germline CDR1 reads MNHEY; CDR2 reads SVGAGI. The CDR3 has 14 residues. Losses at the gene ends were 6 bases for V and 2 bases for J; bases not matched to a gene: 3. The CDR3 DNA reads as TGTGCCAGCAGGGGGGACAGAAACACCGGGGAGCTGTTTTTT. Its translation is CASRGDRNTGELFF.

V and J are TRBV7-9 and TRBJ2-5; D not resolved. There are 11 residues in the CDR3. Germline assignment: CDR1 SEHNR and CDR2 FQNEAQ (reference sequence). V lost 7 bases, J lost 2 bases, and 5 bases lay in between. CDR3 in DNA: TGTGCCAGCACAAAACAAGAGACCCAGTACTTC. This codes for CASTKQETQYF. Looking up the rest from reference TRBV7-9 and TRBJ2-5 gives the full variable domain: DTGVSQNPRHKITKRGQNVTFRCDPISEHNRLYWYRQTLGQGPEFLTYFQNEAQLEKSRLLSDRFSAERPKGSFSTLEIQRTEQGDSAMYLCASTKQETQYFGPGTRLLVL.

The J gene is TRBJ1-2, the V gene TRBV7-3, with 7 bases lining up with TRBD1. There are 13 residues in the CDR3. Germline loops: CDR1 SGHTA, CDR2 FQGTGA. With V trimmed by 3 bases and J by 8 bases, 6 bases remained unmatched. CDR3 DNA: TGTGCCAGCAGCTTTGCCCAACAGGGGGGCTACACCTTC. Residues: CASSFAQQGGYTF.

CDR3: CASSLTGYNEQFF. The DNA for the CDR3 is TGTGCCAGCAGCTTAACGGGCTACAATGAGCAGTTCTTC. This chain joins TRBV7-6 and TRBJ2-1; no clear D gene. CDR1 is SGHVS and CDR2 is FNYEAQ in the germline V gene. CDR3 length: 13 residues. Trimming removed 2 bases at V and 3 bases at J, with 5 bases between.

This sequence joins TRBV28 and TRBJ2-2, with 8 bases aligning to TRBD2. The CDR3 spans 16 residues. Trimming removed 5 bases from V and 0 bases from J; junction bases left unmatched: 5. Germline assignment: CDR1 MDHEN and CDR2 SYDVKM. The CDR3 reads CASSPPGLANTGELFF. Written as DNA, the CDR3 is TGTGCCAGCAGTCCCCCGGGACTAGCGAACACCGGGGAGCTGTTTTTT.

The V and J genes are TRBV5-1 and TRBJ2-7; 8 bases agree with TRBD1. V lost 2 bases, J lost 6 bases, and 7 bases stayed unmatched. The CDR3 is 14 amino acids. Germline lookup yields CDR1 SGHRS and CDR2 YFSETQ. CDR3 coding DNA: TGCGCCAGCAGCTTTCGGACAGGGACCACCGAGCAGTACTTC. It yields the protein CASSFRTGTTEQYF.

The chain employs TRBV9 and TRBJ2-1, with 13 bases lining up with TRBD2. V dropped 3 bases and J dropped 8; count of bases not matched to a gene: 8. The CDR3 length is 16 residues. CDR1 SGDLS and CDR2 YYNGEE come from the germline V gene. Here the CDR3 DNA reads TGTGCCAGCAGCGCCCCGACTAGCGGGAGGATGGATGAGCAGTTCTTC. This codes for CASSAPTSGRMDEQFF.

This CDR3 is CASSIGTGGYQPQHF. The DNA of the CDR3 is TGTGCCAGCAGTATCGGGACAGGGGGCTATCAGCCCCAGCATTTT. This chain links TRBV2 with TRBJ1-5, with 12 positions matching TRBD1. The CDR3 length is 15 residues. Germline V gene lookup returns CDR1 SNHLY and CDR2 FYNNEI. V lost 5 bases to trimming and J lost 5 bases; unmatched junction nucleotides: 4.

This chain joins TRBV6-5 and TRBJ1-2, with D maybe TRBD1 (5 bases). CDR1 is MNHEY, CDR2 SVGAGI, per germline. Trimming removed 6 bases from V and 5 bases from J, with 16 bases in between. The length of the CDR3 is 14 residues. CDR3 in amino acids: CASSRARSQYGYTF. In DNA form, the CDR3 reads TGTGCCAGCAGCAGGGCACGATCTCAATATGGCTACACCTTC.

A few counts support this clone. The gene calls are TRBV11-2 and TRBJ2-7, with D maybe TRBD1 (5 bases). The germline gives CDR1 SGHAT, CDR2 FQNNGV. The CDR3 is made up of 12 amino acids. Trimming removed 5 bases from V and 3 bases from J, with 8 bases in between. The CDR3 bases are TGTGCCAGCAGCCCAACAGGCTACGAGCAGTACTTC. Its protein is CASSPTGYEQYF.

This clone was seen only once. V usage is TRBV7-8 and J usage is TRBJ1-5, with unresolved D. V shed 2 bases and J shed 1 base, with 6 bases lying between them. Germline V gene lookup returns CDR1 SGHVS and CDR2 FQNEAQ. The CDR3 runs to 14 residues. The CDR3 region is CASSLKRSNQPQHF. The CDR3 DNA is TGTGCCAGCAGCTTAAAAAGAAGCAATCAGCCCCAGCATTTT.

The chain couples TRBV27 to TRBJ2-1; TRBD2 agrees at 8 bases. The germline V gene has CDR1 MNHEY and CDR2 SMNVEV (reference sequence). The CDR3 consists of 15 residues. V shed 5 bases, J shed 4 bases, and the junction held 7 bases outside the gene matches. CDR3 loop: CASSITSGIYNEQFF. The CDR3 nucleotides are TGTGCCAGCAGTATTACTAGCGGCATTTACAATGAGCAGTTCTTC.

The chain has TRBV4-2 and TRBJ2-3; D ambiguous. This CDR3 has 10 residues. Germline V CDR1 and CDR2: LGHNA, YNFKEQ. Written as DNA, the CDR3 is TGTGCGGCGGGCACAGATACGCAGTATTTT. Protein sequence: CAAGTDTQYF.

CDR3 residues: CAARPGTRGEQYF. As DNA, the CDR3 is TGTGCCGCACGACCCGGGACCCGAGGAGAGCAGTACTTC. This chain uses TRBV27 with TRBJ2-7, with D perhaps assigned TRBD1 or TRBD2 (5 bases each). V gave up 11 bases and J gave up 7 bases, with 21 bases separating them. The CDR3 loop spans 13 amino acids. Germline lookup yields CDR1 MNHEY and CDR2 SMNVEV (reference sequence).

The chain uses TRBV6-5 and TRBJ1-2, with 7 bases fitting TRBD1. The CDR3 totals 12 residues. Germline V lookup: CDR1 MNHEY, CDR2 SVGAGI. V was clipped by 2 bases and J by 8 bases; unmatched bases: 2. CDR3 in DNA: TGTGCCAGCAGTTACCAAGGGGGCGGCTACACCTTC. It translates to CASSYQGGGYTF.

The sample holds a few counts of this clone. This chain uses TRBV6-5 with TRBJ1-2; D is uncertain. The germline CDR1 and CDR2 sequences are MNHEY and SVGAGI. The CDR3 has 12 residues. V lost 5 bases to trimming and J lost 1 base, with 5 bases between them. CDR3 protein: CASSEGNYGYTF. CDR3 in DNA: TGTGCCAGCAGTGAGGGTAACTATGGCTACACCTTC.

The V and J genes are TRBV6-5 and TRBJ2-5, with 9 bases that match TRBD1. Trimming at V came to 4 bases and at J to 4 bases, leaving 7 bases not matched to a gene. Germline CDR1 MNHEY, CDR2 SVGAGI. This CDR3 is 15 amino acids long. The CDR3 loop is CASSSNTDRGETQYF. CDR3 nucleotides: TGTGCCAGCAGTTCCAACACGGACAGGGGAGAGACCCAGTACTTC.

The rearrangement uses TRBV28 and TRBJ2-5; unclear D gene. Germline assignment: CDR1 MDHEN and CDR2 SYDVKM. V shed 3 bases and J shed 0 bases, with 14 bases lying between them. This CDR3 has 16 amino acids. CDR3 residues: CASSFEDPNYQETQYF. The DNA for the CDR3 is TGTGCCAGCAGTTTCGAGGATCCTAACTACCAAGAGACCCAGTACTTC.

This clone is labeled medium-sized. This chain links TRBV4-2 with TRBJ2-7, with 9 bases fitting TRBD2. The J segment lost 5 bases and the V segment lost 0 bases, leaving 5 bases of the junction unmatched. This CDR3 spans 15 amino acids. The germline CDR1 and CDR2 sequences are LGHNA and YNFKEQ. CDR3 in amino acids: CASSQEAGGPDEQYF. In DNA form, the CDR3 reads TGTGCCAGCAGCCAAGAGGCGGGGGGGCCAGACGAGCAGTACTTC.

V usage is TRBV15 and J usage is TRBJ2-6, with TRBD1 identical over 9 bases. This CDR3 contains 16 residues. From germline, CDR1 is LNHNV and CDR2 YYDKDF (reference sequence). With 6 bases clipped from V and 4 bases from J, the junction kept 7 bases outside the gene matches. CDR3 loop: CATRDRGVSGANVLTF. Written as DNA, the CDR3 is TGTGCCACCAGGGACAGGGGAGTGTCAGGGGCCAACGTCCTGACTTTC.

The rearrangement joins TRBV5-3 to TRBJ2-2; TRBD1 matches 9 bases. TRBV5-3 falls under the ORF class, with uncertain function. The CDR3 spans 18 residues. Germline trimming cut 4 bases from V and 4 bases from J; bases unmatched to any gene: 14. Written as DNA, the CDR3 is TGTGCCAGAAGCCCCGGGTCGGAAACAGGGGGCAGCACCGGGGAGCTGTTTTTT. Translating it yields CARSPGSETGGSTGELFF.

The chain carries TRBV7-3 and TRBJ2-3, with unresolved D. Trimming pared 5 bases from V and 2 bases from J, leaving 8 bases between. The germline V gene has CDR1 SGHTA and CDR2 FQGTGA. The CDR3 has 13 residues. This CDR3 is CASSARPTDTQYF. CDR3 bases: TGTGCCAGCAGCGCCCGACCCACAGATACGCAGTATTTT.

The chain carries TRBV6-5 and TRBJ2-2, with D uncertain. Germline-derived CDR1 and CDR2 are MNHEY and SVGAGI. The V and J ends lost 5 bases and 6 bases respectively, with 7 bases between them. CDR3 length equals 12 residues. CDR3 nucleotides: TGTGCCAGCAGTCCGGATTCCGGGGAGCTGTTTTTT. Amino acid sequence: CASSPDSGELFF.

This chain joins TRBV11-2 and TRBJ1-5; no definite D call. The CDR3 is made up of 15 amino acids. V was pared by 0 bases and J by 0 bases, with 6 bases between. Germline CDR1 and CDR2: SGHAT and FQNNGV. The CDR3 loop reads CASSLDPYSNQPQHF. The CDR3 coding sequence is TGTGCCAGCAGCTTAGATCCCTATAGCAATCAGCCCCAGCATTTT.

The DNA of the CDR3 is TGTGCCAGCAGCTTATGGACTAGCGGGGGGGCCGATACGCAGTATTTT. The encoded protein is CASSLWTSGGADTQYF. The chain couples TRBV7-6 to TRBJ2-3, with 15 bases fitting TRBD2. Germline-derived CDR1 and CDR2 are SGHVS and FNYEAQ. This CDR3 region has 16 residues. After removal of 2 bases from V and 6 bases from J, the junction contained 3 bases not matched to a gene.

The chain recombines TRBV13 with TRBJ2-1; no clear D. Trimming cost V 0 bases and J 4 bases, with 10 bases left between them. The CDR3 is 15 residues long. Looked up from germline, CDR1 is PRHDT and CDR2 is FYEKMQ (reference sequence). The CDR3 sequence is CASSLGRGGYNEQFF. The CDR3 DNA sequence: TGTGCCAGCAGCTTAGGGCGTGGTGGGTACAATGAGCAGTTCTTC.

This sequence joins TRBV28 and TRBJ2-6, with D perhaps TRBD1 (5 bases). Germline V gene sequence: CDR1 MDHEN, CDR2 SYDVKM. The CDR3 runs 18 residues. V lost 1 base, J lost 0 bases, and 13 bases lay in between. The CDR3 region is CASSLYGARISGANVLTF. CDR3 nucleotide sequence: TGTGCCAGCAGTTTATATGGGGCTCGGATCTCTGGGGCCAACGTCCTGACTTTC. Full variable domain (rest looked up from reference TRBV28 and TRBJ2-6): DVKVTQSSRYLVKRTGEKVFLECVQDMDHENMFWYRQDPGLGLRLIYFSYDVKMKEKGDIPEGYSVSREKKERFSLILESASTNQTSMYLCASSLYGARISGANVLTFGAGSRLTVL.

In regard to this clone: Additional DNA sequences in this sample encode the identical CDR3. The V call is TRBV28, the J call TRBJ1-1, with 9 bases that match TRBD1. CDR3 size: 14 residues. J lost 1 base, V lost 5 bases, and 2 bases had no gene match. Germline CDR1 MDHEN, CDR2 SYDVKM. The CDR3: CASSLGQGNTEAFF. The DNA of the CDR3 is TGTGCCAGCAGTCTGGGACAGGGGAACACTGAAGCTTTCTTT.